This entry lists 29 T cell receptor beta chains sequenced from one sample in a study of blood T cell repertoires in COVID-19. Assay used: immunoSEQ multiplex PCR; TCRdb lists only in-frame clones, some missing. Seen here are 14,000 or so clones, around 89% observed once, and the top ten hold under 3%. Sequenced sample: peripheral blood. Receptors were obtained from a human donor in a cohort sampled during active COVID-19.

The rearrangement links TRBV15 to TRBJ1-2, with TRBD1 identical over 7 bases. The CDR3 sequence is 19 residues long. Germline V gene data show CDR1 as LNHNV and CDR2 as YYDKDF (reference sequence). V lost 3 bases to trimming and J lost 5 bases; unmatched junction nucleotides: 21. CDR3 sequence: CATSSRNSWDSGPGYGYTF. The DNA for the CDR3 is TGTGCCACCAGCAGCCGCAATTCCTGGGACAGCGGACCTGGTTATGGCTACACCTTC. Variable domain in full (rest from reference TRBV15 and TRBJ1-2): DAMVIQNPRYQVTQFGKPVTLSCSQTLNHNVMYWYQQKSSQAPKLLFHYYDKDFNNEADTPDNFQSRRPNTSFCFLDIRSPGLGDTAMYLCATSSRNSWDSGPGYGYTFGSGTRLTVV.

The rearrangement uses TRBV19 and TRBJ2-1; 12 bases agree with TRBD2. The germline V gene has CDR1 LNHDA and CDR2 SQIVND (reference sequence). The length of the CDR3 is 15 residues. V was pared by 9 bases and J by 8 bases, with 11 bases of the junction left unmatched. The CDR3 DNA sequence: TGTGCCAGCCGCACCGGGACTAGCGGGTGGGATGAGCAGTTCTTC. This translates into CASRTGTSGWDEQFF.

The chain combines TRBV18 with TRBJ2-1; a weak D match, TRBD2 (6 bases). CDR1 is KGHSH, CDR2 LQKENI, per germline. Deletions cut 2 bases from V and 6 bases from J, with 14 bases between. The CDR3 spans 15 residues. The CDR3 nucleotides are TGTGCCAGCTCACCAGGCCAGCCGGGGGTCAATGAGCAGTTCTTC. It specifies CASSPGQPGVNEQFF.

This sequence joins TRBV6-6 and TRBJ2-7; 8 nucleotides match TRBD1. CDR1 is MNHNY and CDR2 is SVGAGI in the germline V gene (reference sequence). The V gene end was trimmed by 2 bases and the J gene end by 5 bases; junction bases not matched to a gene: 8. The CDR3 consists of 15 residues. CDR3 amino acids: CASSYRQGARDEQYF. For the CDR3, the DNA is TGTGCCAGCAGTTACAGGCAGGGGGCTAGGGACGAGCAGTACTTC.

This clone appeared once. The chain combines TRBV24-1 with TRBJ2-7, with D unclear. V was shortened by 9 bases and J by 0 bases, with 11 bases between the two germline ends. The germline CDR1 and CDR2 sequences are KGHDR and SFDVKD. This CDR3 has 13 amino acids. CDR3 loop: CATSRSSSYEQYF. Written as DNA, the CDR3 is TGTGCCACCTCGAGATCTAGCTCCTACGAGCAGTACTTC.

This chain joins TRBV6-2 or TRBV6-3 and TRBJ2-3; D is unresolved. The V end was cut by 4 bases, the J end by 2 bases, with 4 bases between. The CDR3 is 12 amino acids. Germline V gives CDR1 MNHEY, CDR2 SVGEGT. This chain's CDR3 is CASSSYTDTQYF. The DNA for the CDR3 is TGTGCCAGCAGTTCCTACACAGATACGCAGTATTTT.

The rearrangement links TRBV11-2 to TRBJ2-7; a possible D gene is TRBD1 (6 bases). Germline CDR1 SGHAT, CDR2 FQNNGV. This CDR3 has 13 residues. Trimming left V 1 base short and J 7 bases short, with 11 bases between. In nucleotides, the CDR3 is TGTGCCAGCAGCTTAGCCACAGGGTGGGAGCAGTACTTC. Amino acid sequence: CASSLATGWEQYF. Combining the CDR3 with reference TRBV11-2 and TRBJ2-7 gives the whole variable domain EAGVAQSPRYKIIEKRQSVAFWCNPISGHATLYWYQQILGQGPKLLIQFQNNGVVDDSQLPKDRFSAERLKGVDSTLKIQPAKLEDSAVYLCASSLATGWEQYFGPGTRLTVT.

The sample holds a few counts of this clone. This chain joins TRBV7-9 and TRBJ1-5; 9 positions match TRBD1. CDR1 and CDR2 (germline): SEHNR, FQNEAQ (reference sequence). The CDR3 runs 14 residues. Trimming took 5 bases from V and 2 from J; bases not matched to a gene: 1. CDR3 loop: CASSRDRGNQPQHF. DNA for the CDR3: TGTGCCAGCAGCCGGGACAGGGGCAATCAGCCCCAGCATTTT.

J is TRBJ1-6 and V is TRBV9; 8 bases align to TRBD1. Germline V gene sequence: CDR1 SGDLS, CDR2 YYNGEE. The CDR3 spans 16 residues. Trimming cost V 0 bases and J 5 bases; bases outside gene matches: 4. The CDR3 reads CASSVGQGANNSPLHF. DNA of the CDR3: TGTGCCAGCAGCGTAGGCCAGGGGGCAAATAATTCACCCCTCCACTTT.

The gene calls are TRBV5-1 and TRBJ2-7, with 7 bases aligning to TRBD1. Germline values: CDR1 SGHRS, CDR2 YFSETQ. The CDR3 contains 17 residues. V lost 5 bases and J lost 2; bases outside the gene matches: 16. CDR3 DNA: TGCGCCAGCAGACCAGTTCACCGGGACAGTATTCCCTACGAGCAGTACTTC. Its protein is CASRPVHRDSIPYEQYF.

This clone came up once. The rearrangement joins TRBV18 to TRBJ2-2, with 9 positions matching TRBD1. This CDR3 is 16 amino acids long. With 6 bases clipped from V and 4 bases from J, the junction kept 9 bases outside the gene matches. CDR1 and CDR2 from the germline V gene are KGHSH and LQKENI. The DNA of the CDR3 is TGTGCCAGCTCCTCGCAGAGGACAGGGGTCACCGGGGAGCTGTTTTTT. Residues: CASSSQRTGVTGELFF.

The rearrangement uses TRBV30 and TRBJ1-2, with D maybe TRBD1 (6 bases). The CDR3 has 15 residues. Trimming stripped 5 bases from V and 7 bases from J, with 23 bases between. From germline, CDR1 is GTSNPN and CDR2 SVGIG (reference sequence). Here the CDR3 reads CAWVLSLRGGVGYTF. For the CDR3, the DNA is TGTGCCTGGGTGCTCTCCCTTCGGGGGGGCGTTGGCTACACCTTC.

This CDR3 reads CASSEWTGTSDFTDTQYF. Written as DNA, the CDR3 is TGCGCCAGCAGTGAGTGGACCGGGACTAGCGATTTCACAGATACGCAGTATTTT. The V gene is TRBV10-2, the J gene TRBJ2-3; 10 nucleotides match TRBD2. CDR3 length: 18 residues. The germline CDR1 and CDR2 sequences are WSHSY and SAAADI. The V gene end was trimmed by 1 base and the J gene end by 2 bases; junction bases not matched to a gene: 9.

The V gene is TRBV7-9, the J gene TRBJ2-1; D is unclear. CDR3 length: 11 amino acids. Trimming took off 3 bases at V and 5 bases at J, with 2 bases between the two ends. Germline lookup yields CDR1 SEHNR and CDR2 FQNEAQ (reference sequence). In DNA, the CDR3 is TGTGCCAGCAGCTTCGACAATGAGCAGTTCTTC. This codes for CASSFDNEQFF.

This chain joins TRBV18 and TRBJ2-7; D might be TRBD1 (6 bases). The germline CDR1 and CDR2 sequences are KGHSH and LQKENI. This CDR3 spans 11 amino acids. Trimming left V 4 bases short and J 6 bases short, with 7 bases between. This CDR3 is CASSRQAEQYF. The CDR3 coding sequence is TGTGCCAGCTCACGACAGGCCGAGCAGTACTTC.

This clone was seen only once. The rearrangement links TRBV5-6 to TRBJ2-5, with a possible D match to TRBD1 (5 bases). The CDR3 loop spans 13 amino acids. Germline values: CDR1 SGHDT, CDR2 YYEEEE. With 2 bases removed from V and 3 bases from J, the gap between germline ends came to 8 bases. The CDR3 bases are TGTGCCAGCAGCTTCGTAGGGGAAGAGACCCAGTACTTC. This translates into CASSFVGEETQYF.

V is TRBV2 and J is TRBJ2-7; D is uncertain. The CDR3 runs 12 residues. Trimming stripped 1 base from V and 4 bases from J, with 5 bases between. Germline values: CDR1 SNHLY, CDR2 FYNNEI. The CDR3 DNA sequence: TGTGCCAGCAGTGAAGGGGCATACGAGCAGTACTTC. This encodes CASSEGAYEQYF.

This sequence joins TRBV29-1 and TRBJ1-1, with TRBD1 as a possible D gene (5 bases). The length of the CDR3 is 10 residues. V lost 6 bases, J lost 11 bases, and 13 bases lay in between. Germline values: CDR1 SQVTM, CDR2 ANQGSEA. The CDR3 reads CSVNEKGAFF. The CDR3 DNA sequence: TGCAGCGTGAATGAAAAGGGGGCTTTCTTT.

J is TRBJ2-5 and V is TRBV5-4; maybe TRBD1 (6 bases). V dropped 4 bases and J dropped 4 bases, with 14 bases sitting between them. CDR1 and CDR2 (germline): SGHNT, YYREEE (reference sequence). The CDR3 is made up of 14 amino acids. The CDR3 coding sequence is TGTGCCAGCAGCGCGCTAGGGGGTTCAGAGACCCAGTACTTC. Translating it yields CASSALGGSETQYF.

This chain links TRBV5-1 with TRBJ1-4; 9 nucleotides agree with TRBD1. With 4 bases clipped from V and 4 bases from J, the junction kept 5 bases outside the gene matches. CDR3 size: 15 residues. Looked up from germline, CDR1 is SGHRS and CDR2 is YFSETQ. CDR3 DNA sequence: TGCGCCAGCAGCCCGGGGACAGGGAATAATGAAAAACTGTTTTTT. Protein product: CASSPGTGNNEKLFF.

This sequence joins TRBV6-5 and TRBJ1-2, with 8 positions matching TRBD1. CDR3 length: 15 amino acids. V was clipped by 0 bases and J by 5 bases; unmatched bases: 5. Germline V CDR1 and CDR2: MNHEY, SVGAGI. For the CDR3, the DNA is TGTGCCAGCAGTTACTCAGGGACAGGAGATTATGGCTACACCTTC. This sequence encodes CASSYSGTGDYGYTF.

The gene calls are TRBV6-5 and TRBJ2-3; TRBD2 agrees at 8 bases. The CDR3 extends over 14 amino acids. CDR1 is MNHEY and CDR2 is SVGAGI in the germline V gene. The junction had 2 bases not matched to a gene; V was cut back by 6 bases and J by 0 bases. In DNA, the CDR3 is TGTGCCAGCAGAACGGGGGGGAGCACAGATACGCAGTATTTT. As protein: CASRTGGSTDTQYF.

V is TRBV6-1 and J is TRBJ2-1; 8 positions match TRBD2. Trimming removed 2 bases from V and 9 bases from J; junction bases left unmatched: 12. The CDR3 has 16 amino acids. Germline lookup yields CDR1 MNHNS and CDR2 SASEGT. CDR3 bases: TGTGCCAGCAGTGAACCCTGGGCGGGAGGTAGGGCTGAGCAGTTCTTC. This encodes CASSEPWAGGRAEQFF.

The rearrangement links TRBV11-3 to TRBJ2-1; weak D call: TRBD1 (7 bases). The CDR3 extends over 13 amino acids. Trimming shortened V by 3 bases and J by 6 bases, and 9 bases separated the two germline ends. Per germline, CDR1 SGHNT and CDR2 YENEEA. The CDR3 DNA reads TGTGCCAGCAGCTTGCAGGGGGGCAATGAGCAGTTCTTC. This encodes CASSLQGGNEQFF.

The rearrangement uses TRBV4-2 and TRBJ1-5; D unclear. The V end lost 0 bases, the J end lost 2 bases, and 8 bases lay between the germline ends. The germline gives CDR1 LGHNA, CDR2 YNFKEQ. This CDR3 spans 15 amino acids. CDR3 sequence (DNA): TGTGCCAGCAGCCAAGATGGAGAACGCAATCAGCCCCAGCATTTT. Translating it yields CASSQDGERNQPQHF.

The chain employs TRBV5-1 and TRBJ1-1; D is perhaps TRBD1 (5 bases). The V gene lost 4 bases and the J gene lost 11 bases, with 21 bases spanning the gap. From germline, CDR1 is SGHRS and CDR2 YFSETQ. The CDR3 is made up of 14 amino acids. The CDR3 region has the DNA TGCGCCAGCAGCCATAATCCAGGGCAGAGGACGGCTTTCTTT. Protein: CASSHNPGQRTAFF.

The genes are TRBV28 and TRBJ1-4, with TRBD1 identical over 9 bases. Per germline, CDR1 MDHEN and CDR2 SYDVKM. The CDR3 is 16 amino acids. V lost 4 bases to trimming and J lost 8 bases; unmatched junction nucleotides: 11. CDR3 DNA: TGTGCCAGCAGTTCGTCCCCGGGACAGGGTCGGGAAAAACTGTTTTTT. This translates into CASSSSPGQGREKLFF.

This clone was found a few times. The rearrangement uses TRBV2 and TRBJ2-5; D is possibly TRBD2 (6 bases). V lost 11 bases to trimming and J lost 11 bases, with 18 bases between them. Germline V CDR1 and CDR2: SNHLY, FYNNEI. The CDR3 consists of 11 residues. CDR3 DNA: TGTGCCTCGAGTCGGGGGATCCCTCAGTACTTC. Protein: CASSRGIPQYF.

This chain uses TRBV5-1 with TRBJ1-1; TRBD1 agrees at 7 bases. CDR3 length equals 19 residues. The J segment lost 3 bases and the V segment lost 4 bases, leaving 21 bases of the junction unmatched. Germline V gives CDR1 SGHRS, CDR2 YFSETQ. CDR3 bases: TGCGCCAGCAGCCAGCCGTCGACAGGGAAATCAACACCCGACACTGAAGCTTTCTTT. This sequence encodes CASSQPSTGKSTPDTEAFF.